This T cell receptor beta chain was sequenced in a study of T cell changes during pregnancy in multiple sclerosis. The table came from immunoSEQ multiplex PCR; TCRdb's copy has only in-frame clones and leaves some out. The sample records more than 9,000 clones, around 89% being singletons. V was clipped by 5 bases and J by 3 bases, with 14 bases between them. CDR1 and CDR2 from the germline V gene are SEHNR and FQNEAQ (reference sequence). The CDR3 totals 15 residues. This specimen was CD8+ T cells from peripheral blood mononuclear cells, taken in the first trimester of pregnancy. This chain joins TRBV7-9 and TRBJ2-1; a weak D match, TRBD2 (5 bases). The receptor was derived from a female donor in good health, enrolled as a control in a pregnancy study. The CDR3 sequence is CASSRTTGFYNEQFF. In nucleotides, the CDR3 is TGTGCCAGCAGCCGAACGACGGGGTTCTACAATGAGCAGTTCTTC.